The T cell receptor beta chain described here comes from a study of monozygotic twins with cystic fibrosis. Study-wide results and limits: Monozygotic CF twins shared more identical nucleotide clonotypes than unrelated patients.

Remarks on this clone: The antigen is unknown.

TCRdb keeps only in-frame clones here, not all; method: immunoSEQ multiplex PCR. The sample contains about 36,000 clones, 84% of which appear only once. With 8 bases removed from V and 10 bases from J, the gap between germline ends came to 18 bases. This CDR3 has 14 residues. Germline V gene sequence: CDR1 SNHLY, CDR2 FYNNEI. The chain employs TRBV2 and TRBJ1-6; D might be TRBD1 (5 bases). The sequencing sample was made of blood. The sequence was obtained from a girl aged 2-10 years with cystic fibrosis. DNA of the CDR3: TGTGCCAGCGTCCTAGCAGGGAATGAATCACCCCTCCACTTT. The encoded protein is CASVLAGNESPLHF.